The rows below give T cell receptor beta chains drawn from one sample of a study of control samples from healthy donors and cancer patients. Libraries were prepared by immunoSEQ multiplex PCR; TCRdb keeps only in-frame clonotypes and omits some of them. The data hold about 150,000 clones, with approximately 96% observed a single time. Sequencing was done on a sample of blood. Source of these receptors: a middle-aged woman in good health. The CDR3 runs from the conserved cysteine through the conserved F or W. A D gene is named only where the DNA matches it firmly. A row's size may be missing; if present it is once, few, many or a size class.

TRBD1 | - | TRBJ1-1 | TRBV5-1 | CASSRTGGASTEAFF | TGCGCCAGCAGCCGAACAGGGGGCGCAAGCACTGAAGCTTTCTTT
- | - | TRBJ1-5 | TRBV10-3 | CAISAKGPDNQPQHF | TGTGCCATCAGTGCCAAGGGGCCAGACAATCAGCCCCAGCATTTT
- | - | TRBJ2-5 | TRBV3-1/TRBV3-2 | CASSQEVRVAQYF | TGTGCCAGCAGCCAAGAGGTTCGGGTGGCCCAGTACTTC
TRBD1 | once | TRBJ1-1 | TRBV27 | CASSGLQGLQNTEAFF | TGTGCCAGCAGTGGCTTACAGGGGCTGCAGAACACTGAAGCTTTCTTT
- | - | TRBJ1-1 | TRBV16 | CASSLALNTEAFF | TGTGCCAGCAGCTTAGCCCTGAACACTGAAGCTTTCTTT
TRBD1 | - | TRBJ2-5 | TRBV5-1 | CASSFRGQGGRETQYF | TGCGCCAGCAGCTTCCGAGGACAGGGGGGTCGAGAGACCCAGTACTTC
- | once | TRBJ1-5 | TRBV30 | CAWSGGNQPQHF | TGTGCCTGGAGTGGAGGCAATCAGCCCCAGCATTTT
TRBD1 | - | TRBJ2-4 | TRBV5-1 | CASSLAVGQGNIQYF | TGCGCCAGCAGCTTGGCCGTTGGACAGGGGAACATTCAGTACTTC
- | - | TRBJ2-1 | TRBV27 | CASLSGKAYNEQFF | TGTGCCAGCCTTAGCGGAAAAGCCTACAATGAGCAGTTCTTC
- | - | TRBJ2-7 | TRBV19 | CASSGWETDRTDEQYF | TGTGCCAGTAGTGGGTGGGAGACGGACCGGACTGACGAGCAGTACTTC
TRBD1 | - | TRBJ2-6 | TRBV9 | CASSRRQGTLSGANVLTF | TGTGCCAGCAGCAGACGACAGGGAACCCTCTCTGGGGCCAACGTCCTGACTTTC
TRBD2 | - | TRBJ2-1 | TRBV7-2 | CASSLASGRFGNEQFF | TGTGCCAGCAGCTTGGCTAGCGGGAGGTTTGGAAATGAGCAGTTCTTC
- | once | TRBJ1-6 | TRBV6-1 | CASSDNPGQSSYNSPLHF | TGTGCCAGCAGTGACAACCCGGGACAAAGCTCCTATAATTCACCCCTCCACTTT
- | - | TRBJ1-4 | TRBV7-2 | CASSADSLNEKLFF | TGTGCCAGCAGCGCAGACAGTTTGAATGAAAAACTGTTTTTT
TRBD2 | - | TRBJ2-1 | TRBV9 | CASSSAGLQGNEQFF | TGTGCCAGCAGCTCAGCGGGACTCCAGGGAAATGAGCAGTTCTTC
TRBD2 | - | TRBJ2-5 | TRBV27 | CASSFYGTSGTGLGETQYF | TGTGCCAGCAGTTTTTACGGGACTAGCGGGACCGGACTTGGAGAGACCCAGTACTTC
- | - | TRBJ1-2 | TRBV5-5 | CASTNPRGSPNYGYTF | TGTGCCAGCACCAATCCACGGGGCTCCCCTAACTATGGCTACACCTTC
TRBD1 | - | TRBJ1-5 | TRBV27 | CASSFFGQGRHQPQHF | TGTGCCAGCAGTTTCTTCGGACAGGGTCGCCATCAGCCCCAGCATTTT
- | - | TRBJ2-2 | TRBV7-3 | CASSRVHSTGELFF | TGTGCCAGCAGCCGAGTACATTCCACCGGGGAGCTGTTTTTT
TRBD1 | - | TRBJ1-6 | TRBV9 | CASSVATGANSPLHF | TGTGCCAGCAGCGTAGCTACAGGGGCGAATTCACCCCTCCACTTT
- | - | TRBJ1-1 | TRBV18 | CASSPGTGSTLTEAFF | TGTGCCAGCTCACCAGGAACAGGGTCAACACTCACTGAAGCTTTCTTT
- | - | TRBJ2-2 | TRBV25-1 | CASRGTAQNTGELFF | TGTGCCAGCAGGGGGACCGCTCAGAACACCGGGGAGCTGTTTTTT
- | - | TRBJ1-6 | TRBV7-2 | CASSLAWVGNSPLHF | TGTGCCAGCAGCTTAGCTTGGGTTGGGAATTCACCCCTCCACTTT
- | once | TRBJ1-1 | TRBV15 | CATSRDRTVNTEAFF | TGTGCCACCAGCAGGGATCGGACGGTGAACACTGAAGCTTTCTTT
TRBD1 | - | TRBJ2-2 | TRBV5-4 | CASSLRDRDTGELFF | TGTGCCAGCAGCTTGCGGGACAGGGACACCGGGGAGCTGTTTTTT
TRBD1 | - | TRBJ1-6 | TRBV10-2 | CASTRTGSNSPLHF | TGCGCCAGCACCCGGACAGGGTCGAATTCACCCCTCCACTTT
TRBD2 | once | TRBJ2-3 | TRBV5-5 | CASSLGLAGDTQYF | TGTGCCAGCAGCTTGGGACTAGCGGGAGATACGCAGTATTTT
- | - | TRBJ1-3 | TRBV5-1 | CASSPTDLGNTIYF | TGCGCCAGCAGCCCGACAGATCTTGGAAACACCATATATTTT
- | - | TRBJ1-2 | TRBV6-4 | CASSDGSGLNYGYTF | TGTGCCAGCAGTGACGGGTCAGGGCTGAACTATGGCTACACCTTC
TRBD1 | - | TRBJ1-5 | TRBV27 | CASSRGGRQPQHF | TGTGCCAGCAGTCGAGGGGGCCGGCAGCCCCAGCATTTT
- | - | TRBJ2-3 | TRBV30 | CAWSVLLPGDTQYF | TGTGCCTGGAGTGTACTCCTACCGGGGGATACGCAGTATTTT
TRBD1 | - | TRBJ2-7 | TRBV9 | CASSVGDRPYEQYF | TGTGCCAGCAGCGTAGGGGACAGGCCCTACGAGCAGTACTTC
- | - | TRBJ1-4 | TRBV30 | CAWSAGVTNEKLFF | TGTGCCTGGAGTGCAGGTGTAACTAATGAAAAACTGTTTTTT
- | - | TRBJ1-1 | TRBV7-2 | CASSPPPGFEAFF | TGTGCCAGCAGCCCTCCCCCGGGATTTGAAGCTTTCTTT
- | - | TRBJ1-4 | TRBV19 | CASSSNVGRSTNEKLFF | TGTGCCAGTAGTTCCAATGTCGGCCGTTCAACTAATGAAAAACTGTTTTTT
TRBD1 | - | TRBJ2-1 | TRBV5-4 | CASSYPGGPYNEQFF | TGTGCCAGCAGCTACCCAGGGGGCCCTTACAATGAGCAGTTCTTC
TRBD1 | - | TRBJ1-2 | TRBV30 | CAWTRIQGLYGYTF | TGTGCCTGGACCCGAATACAGGGGTTGTATGGCTACACCTTC
- | - | TRBJ1-2 | TRBV11-2 | CASSLVPGTNYGYTF | TGTGCCAGCAGCTTAGTGCCAGGGACGAACTATGGCTACACCTTC
- | - | TRBJ1-4 | TRBV9 | CASSVAVGARLFF | TGTGCCAGCAGCGTAGCTGTCGGGGCGCGCCTGTTTTTT
TRBD1 | - | TRBJ1-2 | TRBV12-3/TRBV12-4 | CASSWDSYGYTF | TGTGCCAGCAGTTGGGACAGCTATGGCTACACCTTC
TRBD1 | - | TRBJ1-1 | TRBV5-8 | CAGPIGRGRRKGEAFF | TGTGCCGGACCGATTGGGAGGGGGCGCCGGAAGGGTGAAGCTTTCTTT
- | - | TRBJ1-6 | TRBV30 | CAWNGGSSYNSPLHF | TGTGCCTGGAACGGGGGAAGCTCCTATAATTCACCCCTCCACTTT
- | - | TRBJ2-3 | TRBV5-1 | CASSLERGSTDTQYF | TGCGCCAGCAGCTTGGAGAGGGGCAGCACAGATACGCAGTATTTT
TRBD1 | - | TRBJ2-3 | TRBV29-1 | CSVDTGGTDTQYF | TGCAGCGTTGACACAGGGGGGACAGATACGCAGTATTTT
TRBD1 | - | TRBJ2-7 | TRBV19 | CASSRRDRAYEQYF | TGTGCCAGTAGTCGCCGGGACAGAGCATACGAGCAGTACTTC
- | - | TRBJ2-5 | TRBV5-6 | CASSLSPRVETQYF | TGTGCCAGCAGCTTGTCTCCCAGAGTAGAGACCCAGTACTTC
TRBD1 | - | TRBJ2-3 | TRBV3-1/TRBV3-2 | CASSPWTGVRTDTQYF | TGTGCCAGCAGCCCCTGGACAGGGGTGAGAACAGATACGCAGTATTTT
- | - | TRBJ1-2 | TRBV9 | CASSVEGKGYTF | TGTGCCAGCAGCGTAGAAGGGAAGGGCTACACCTTC
- | - | TRBJ2-1 | TRBV6-2/TRBV6-3 | CASSYLGTPLSSYNEQFF | TGTGCCAGCAGTTACCTCGGGACACCTTTGAGCTCCTACAATGAGCAGTTCTTC
TRBD2 | - | TRBJ2-1 | TRBV30 | CALATSGIENEQFF | TGTGCCCTAGCAACTAGCGGGATCGAGAATGAGCAGTTCTTC